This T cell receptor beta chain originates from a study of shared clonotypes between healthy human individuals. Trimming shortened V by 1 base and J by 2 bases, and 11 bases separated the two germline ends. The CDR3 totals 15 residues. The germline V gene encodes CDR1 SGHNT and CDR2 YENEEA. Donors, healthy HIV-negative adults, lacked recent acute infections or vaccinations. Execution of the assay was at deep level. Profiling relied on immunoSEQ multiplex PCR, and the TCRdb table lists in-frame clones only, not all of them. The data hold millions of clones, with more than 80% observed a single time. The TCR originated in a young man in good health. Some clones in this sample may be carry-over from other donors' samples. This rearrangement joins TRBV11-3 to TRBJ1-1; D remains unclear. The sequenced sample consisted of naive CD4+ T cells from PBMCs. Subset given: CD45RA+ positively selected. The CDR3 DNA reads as TGTGCCAGCAGCTTAGGGTTTAGGCTTAACACTGAAGCTTTCTTT. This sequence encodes CASSLGFRLNTEAFF.